This T cell receptor (beta chain) was retrieved from a study of shared clonotypes between healthy human individuals. In the original workflow: Quality scores were absent from the junction-only immunoSEQ sequences, so filtering differed. Libraries were prepared by immunoSEQ multiplex PCR; TCRdb keeps only in-frame clonotypes and omits some of them. V, J and clone size are those of that table, while D and trimming were read from the DNA. The sample lists some 530,000 clones, approximately 80% seen once, with 9.5% to 15% in the top ten. A remark on this clone: Its antigen is unknown. Other DNA sequences within the sample encode an identical CDR3.

Study conclusions and caveats: Clonotype sharing among the donors was expected to vary with sequencing depth. With few donors, the genetic and exposure-history diversity represented was limited.

Sequenced material: PBMCs. The TCR originated in a woman aged 40 to 50 in good health. Some clones in this sample may be carry-over from other donors' samples.

The CDR3 loop is CASSPSSGGSYEQYF. CDR3 in DNA: TGTGCCAGCTCACCATCTTCAGGGGGCTCCTACGAGCAGTACTTC. The chain is built from TRBV18 and TRBJ2-7; 7 bases match TRBD1. V trimming: 2 bases; J trimming: 0 bases; junction bases outside the gene matches: 4. Germline-derived CDR1 and CDR2 are KGHSH and LQKENI. This CDR3 spans 15 amino acids.